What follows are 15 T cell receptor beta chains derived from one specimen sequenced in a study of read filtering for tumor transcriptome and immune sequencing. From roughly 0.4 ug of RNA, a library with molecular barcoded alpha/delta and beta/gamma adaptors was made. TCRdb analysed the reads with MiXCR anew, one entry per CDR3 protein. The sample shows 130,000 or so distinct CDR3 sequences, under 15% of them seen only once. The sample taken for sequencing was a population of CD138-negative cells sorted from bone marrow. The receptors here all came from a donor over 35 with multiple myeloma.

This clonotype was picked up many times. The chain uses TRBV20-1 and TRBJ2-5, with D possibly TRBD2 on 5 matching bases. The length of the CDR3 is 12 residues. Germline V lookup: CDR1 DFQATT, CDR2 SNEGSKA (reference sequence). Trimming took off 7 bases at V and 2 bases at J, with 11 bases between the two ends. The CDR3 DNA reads TGCAGTGTCAGAAAGCGGCAAGAGACCCAGTACTTC. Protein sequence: CSVRKRQETQYF.

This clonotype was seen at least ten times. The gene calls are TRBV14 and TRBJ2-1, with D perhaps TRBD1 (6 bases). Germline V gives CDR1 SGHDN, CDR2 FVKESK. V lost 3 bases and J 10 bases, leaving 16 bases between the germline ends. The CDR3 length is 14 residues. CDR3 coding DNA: TGTGCCAGCAGCCAGGCGTCAGGGGTTGGCGAGCAGTTCTTC. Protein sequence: CASSQASGVGEQFF.

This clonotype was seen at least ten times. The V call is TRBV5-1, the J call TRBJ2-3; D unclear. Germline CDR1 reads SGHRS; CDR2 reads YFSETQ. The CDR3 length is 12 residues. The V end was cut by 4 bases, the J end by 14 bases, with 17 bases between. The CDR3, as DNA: TGCGCCAGCAGCAAAGGCCCTCCGCCGGGGTATTTT. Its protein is CASSKGPPPGYF.

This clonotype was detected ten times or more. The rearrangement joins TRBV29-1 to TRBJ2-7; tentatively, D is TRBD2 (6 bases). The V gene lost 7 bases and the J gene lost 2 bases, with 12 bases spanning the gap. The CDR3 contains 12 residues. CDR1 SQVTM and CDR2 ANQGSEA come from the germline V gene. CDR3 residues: CSGGDSAYEQYF. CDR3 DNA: TGCAGCGGGGGGGACTCCGCCTACGAGCAGTACTTC.

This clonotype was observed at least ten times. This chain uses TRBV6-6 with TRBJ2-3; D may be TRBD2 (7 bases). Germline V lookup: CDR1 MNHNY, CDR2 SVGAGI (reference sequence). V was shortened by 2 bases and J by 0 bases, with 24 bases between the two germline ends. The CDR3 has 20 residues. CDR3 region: CASSYLTLRGGSGSTDTQYF. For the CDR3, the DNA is TGTGCCAGCAGTTACCTGACCCTCAGGGGTGGTAGCGGGAGCACAGATACGCAGTATTTT.

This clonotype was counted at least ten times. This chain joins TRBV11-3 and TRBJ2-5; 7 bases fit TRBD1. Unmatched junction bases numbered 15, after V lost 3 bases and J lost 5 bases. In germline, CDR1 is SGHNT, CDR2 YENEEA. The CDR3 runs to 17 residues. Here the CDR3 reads CASSLWDRRGQGETQYF. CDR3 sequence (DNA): TGTGCCAGCAGCTTGTGGGACAGAAGGGGCCAGGGGGAGACCCAGTACTTC.

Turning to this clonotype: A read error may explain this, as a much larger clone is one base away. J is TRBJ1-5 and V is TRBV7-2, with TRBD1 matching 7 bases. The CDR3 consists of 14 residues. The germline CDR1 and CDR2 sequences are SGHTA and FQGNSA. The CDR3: CASSWTGGNQLQHF. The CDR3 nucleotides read TGTGCCAGCAGCTGGACAGGAGGCAATCAGCTCCAGCATTTT.

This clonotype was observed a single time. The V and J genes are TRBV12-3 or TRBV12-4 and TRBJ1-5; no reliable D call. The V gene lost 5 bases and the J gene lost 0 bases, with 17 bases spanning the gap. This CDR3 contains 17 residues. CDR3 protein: CASSRQGALYSNQPQHF. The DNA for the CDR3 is TGTGCCAGCAGTCGGCAAGGCGCTTTATATAGCAATCAGCCCCAGCATTTT.

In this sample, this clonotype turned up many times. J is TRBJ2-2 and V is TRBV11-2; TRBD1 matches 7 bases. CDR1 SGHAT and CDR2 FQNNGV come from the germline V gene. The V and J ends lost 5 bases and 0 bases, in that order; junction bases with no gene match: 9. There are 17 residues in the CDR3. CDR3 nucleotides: TGTGCCAGCAGCAGGCCTCCGGACAGGTCGAACACCGGGGAGCTGTTTTTT. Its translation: CASSRPPDRSNTGELFF.

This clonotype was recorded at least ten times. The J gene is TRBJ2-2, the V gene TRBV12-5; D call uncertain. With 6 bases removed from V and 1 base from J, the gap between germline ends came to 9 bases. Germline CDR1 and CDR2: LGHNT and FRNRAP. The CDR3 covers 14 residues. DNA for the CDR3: TGTGCTAGTGGCTCCCCAGGGAACACCGGGGAGCTGTTTTTT. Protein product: CASGSPGNTGELFF.

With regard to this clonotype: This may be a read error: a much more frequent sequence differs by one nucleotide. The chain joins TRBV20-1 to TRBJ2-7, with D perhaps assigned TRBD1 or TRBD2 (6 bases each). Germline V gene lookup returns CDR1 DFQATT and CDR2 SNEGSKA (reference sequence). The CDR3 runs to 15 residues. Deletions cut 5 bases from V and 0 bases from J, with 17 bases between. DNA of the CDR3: TGCAGTGCTTATTCGAAGGGGGGCGGCTCCTACGAGCAGTACTTC. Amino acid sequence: CSAYSKGGGSYEQYF.

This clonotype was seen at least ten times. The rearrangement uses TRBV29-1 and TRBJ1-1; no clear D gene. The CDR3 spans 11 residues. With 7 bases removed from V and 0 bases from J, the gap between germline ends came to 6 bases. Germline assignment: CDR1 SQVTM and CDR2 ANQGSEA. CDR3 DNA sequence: TGCAGCGGTACGGTGAACACTGAAGCTTTCTTT. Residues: CSGTVNTEAFF.

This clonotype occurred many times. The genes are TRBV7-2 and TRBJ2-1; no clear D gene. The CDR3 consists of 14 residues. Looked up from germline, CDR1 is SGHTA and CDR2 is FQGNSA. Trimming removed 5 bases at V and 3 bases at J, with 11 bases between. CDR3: CASSRGAYYNEQFF. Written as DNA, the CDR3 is TGTGCCAGCAGCCGAGGAGCCTACTACAATGAGCAGTTCTTC.

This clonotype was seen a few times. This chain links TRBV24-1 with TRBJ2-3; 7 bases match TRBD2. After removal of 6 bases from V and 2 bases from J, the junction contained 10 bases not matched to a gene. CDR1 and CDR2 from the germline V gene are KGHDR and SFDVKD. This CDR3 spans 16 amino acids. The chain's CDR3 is CATSNSMGGSTDTQYF. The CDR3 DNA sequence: TGTGCCACCAGTAATTCAATGGGGGGGTCCACAGATACGCAGTATTTT.

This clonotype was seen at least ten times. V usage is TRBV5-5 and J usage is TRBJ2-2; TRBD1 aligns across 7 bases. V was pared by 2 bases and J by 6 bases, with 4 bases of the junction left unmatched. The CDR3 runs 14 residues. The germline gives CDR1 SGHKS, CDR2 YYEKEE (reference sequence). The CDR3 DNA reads TGTGCCAGCAGCTTAACAGGGGATCCCGGGGAGCTGTTTTTT. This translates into CASSLTGDPGELFF.